Listed here is a single T cell receptor (beta chain). Its specificity is unknown. These data are taken from a study of beta chain features in type 1 diabetes. Overall study results and limits: Within each of all four CD4+ subsets, Type 1 diabetes patients had TCRB CDR3s that were moderately but significantly shorter.

Germline V lookup: CDR1 SGHAT, CDR2 FQDESV (reference sequence). This CDR3 has 15 residues. The ends lost 3 bases at V and 3 bases at J; junction bases unmatched: 5. The investigators reverse transcribed all of the isolated RNA, so they sequenced expressed TCRB transcripts. TCRdb's copy holds only in-frame clones and misses some; the assay was immunoSEQ multiplex PCR. This sample has about 190,000 clones, with less than 10% found just once. The source material was central memory CD4+ T cells from blood. The receptor was isolated from a man aged 18 to 29 with type 1 diabetes. The chain couples TRBV11-1 to TRBJ2-1; 7 nucleotides align to TRBD2. This CDR3 reads CASSFGGSGYNEQFF. The CDR3 nucleotides read TGTGCCAGCAGCTTCGGCGGGAGTGGCTACAATGAGCAGTTCTTC. The full variable domain, in which reference TRBV11-1 and TRBJ2-1 provide the parts outside the CDR3, is EAEVAQSPRYKITEKSQAVAFWCDPISGHATLYWYRQILGQGPELLVQFQDESVVDDSQLPKDRFSAERLKGVDSTLKIQPAELGDSAMYLCASSFGGSGYNEQFFGPGTRLTVL.